These 14 T cell receptor beta chains were sequenced from one sample in a study of tumor-infiltrating lymphocytes in localized non-small cell lung cancer. Using immunoSEQ multiplex PCR, the repertoire was profiled, and TCRdb retains in-frame clones only, with some absent. The sample has about 18,000 clones; 73% are singletons. Sequences were obtained from lung tumor tissue. The receptor set was obtained from a human donor with non-small cell lung cancer.

This clone was counted a single time. CDR3 protein: CASSRVVDRGLEKLFF. DNA for the CDR3: TGCGCCAGCAGCCGGGTGGTAGACAGGGGGCTGGAGAAACTGTTTTTT. The chain couples TRBV4-1 to TRBJ1-4, with 10 nucleotides matching TRBD1. Looked up from germline, CDR1 is MGHRA and CDR2 is YSYEKL. CDR3 length: 16 residues. The V and J ends lost 4 bases and 11 bases, in that order; junction bases with no gene match: 13.

In its sample, this clone was seen once. V gene TRBV28 combines with J gene TRBJ1-2, with 7 bases aligning to TRBD1. Germline V gene lookup returns CDR1 MDHEN and CDR2 SYDVKM. V gave up 8 bases and J gave up 0 bases; unmatched junction bases: 9. The CDR3 runs to 15 residues. CDR3 nucleotides: TGTGCCAGCGCCCCGGGACAGAATGCTAACTATGGCTACACCTTC. Translating it yields CASAPGQNANYGYTF.

CDR3 in DNA: TGTGCCAGCAGCTTAAGGGGGAATAACGAGCAGTACTTC. Protein: CASSLRGNNEQYF. The rearrangement links TRBV7-9 to TRBJ2-7; TRBD1 is a possible D gene (6 bases). The CDR3 extends over 13 amino acids. Germline V gives CDR1 SEHNR, CDR2 FQNEAQ (reference sequence). Trimming removed 2 bases at V and 5 bases at J, with 10 bases between.

The rearrangement joins TRBV5-1 to TRBJ1-2; no clear D. The germline V gene encodes CDR1 SGHRS and CDR2 YFSETQ. CDR3 size: 15 residues. V was shortened by 0 bases and J by 1 base, with 10 bases between the two germline ends. CDR3: CASSLGFLGNYGYTF. The CDR3 nucleotides are TGCGCCAGCAGCTTGGGCTTTCTAGGTAACTATGGCTACACCTTC.

This clone showed up just a few times. The limits of the CDR3 on the DNA are not certain, so only TCRdb's listed CDR3 is given. The V gene is TRBV28, the J gene TRBJ2-5; no DNA check was done on the table's D call, TRBD1. Germline-derived CDR1 and CDR2 are MDHEN and SYDVKM. Counting both end residues, the CDR3 totals 16 amino acids. The chain's CDR3 is CASSLETGGFLETQYF.

The CDR3 here is CASSQRTKRYEQYF. DNA for the CDR3: TGTGCCAGCAGCCAACGGACTAAACGCTACGAGCAGTACTTC. V and J are TRBV7-8 and TRBJ2-7; a weak D match, TRBD2 (6 bases). This CDR3 spans 14 amino acids. CDR1 is SGHVS and CDR2 is FQNEAQ in the germline V gene. Deletions cut 5 bases from V and 3 bases from J, with 14 bases between.

The V call is TRBV9, the J call TRBJ2-5; unclear D gene. The V gene lost 0 bases and the J gene lost 5 bases, with 11 bases spanning the gap. This CDR3 is built from 14 residues. CDR1 SGDLS and CDR2 YYNGEE come from the germline V gene. CDR3 sequence (DNA): TGTGCCAGCAGCGTAGGGCCAGGAAGGGAGACCCAGTACTTC. Translated, it gives CASSVGPGRETQYF.

This clone was picked up a small number of times. The chain has TRBV28 and TRBJ2-7; 7 bases agree with TRBD1. V lost 4 bases, J lost 5 bases, and 5 bases stayed unmatched. The V gene's germline CDR1 is MDHEN and CDR2 SYDVKM. The CDR3 sequence is 13 residues long. CDR3 DNA: TGTGCCAGCAGTTCAGGGCAGGGGGACGAGCAGTACTTC. It yields the protein CASSSGQGDEQYF.

The CDR3, as DNA: TGTGCCATCAGTGCGTCTAGCGGGAGGGCTGGCGAGCAGTACTTC. Its translation is CAISASSGRAGEQYF. The V gene is TRBV10-3, the J gene TRBJ2-7; 12 bases are shared with TRBD2. The CDR3 is 15 residues long. V was pared by 4 bases and J by 6 bases, with 7 bases of the junction left unmatched. In germline, CDR1 is ENHRY, CDR2 SYGVKD.

This clone occurred once. The J gene is TRBJ1-2, the V gene TRBV28; D is unclear. Germline V gives CDR1 MDHEN, CDR2 SYDVKM. The V end lost 2 bases, the J end lost 4 bases, and 5 bases lay between the germline ends. The CDR3 length is 12 residues. DNA for the CDR3: TGTGCCAGCAGTTTAGGCAGCTATGGCTACACCTTC. Encoded protein: CASSLGSYGYTF.

This chain connects TRBV9 to TRBJ1-1; the D gene is possibly TRBD1 (5 bases). Germline V gives CDR1 SGDLS, CDR2 YYNGEE. Trimming stripped 0 bases from V and 0 bases from J, with 6 bases between. This CDR3 is built from 14 residues. The CDR3 DNA reads as TGTGCCAGCAGCGTAGCAGGGATGAACACTGAAGCTTTCTTT. Protein product: CASSVAGMNTEAFF.

This chain connects TRBV6-1 to TRBJ1-1; 9 bases align to TRBD1. Trimming took 4 bases from V and 1 from J; bases not matched to a gene: 4. Germline loops: CDR1 MNHNS, CDR2 SASEGT. The CDR3 is 15 residues long. CDR3 loop: CASSGKDRGNTEAFF. The CDR3 nucleotides read TGTGCCAGCAGTGGAAAGGACAGGGGGAACACTGAAGCTTTCTTT.

This sequence joins TRBV30 and TRBJ2-3, with 9 bases aligning to TRBD2. The germline gives CDR1 GTSNPN, CDR2 SVGIG (reference sequence). Germline trimming cut 2 bases from V and 0 bases from J; bases unmatched to any gene: 3. The CDR3 extends over 15 amino acids. The CDR3 coding sequence is TGTGCCTGGAGTATACTAGCGGGTAGCACAGATACGCAGTATTTT. As protein: CAWSILAGSTDTQYF. Looking up the rest from reference TRBV30 and TRBJ2-3 gives the full variable domain: SQTIHQWPATLVQPVGSPLSLECTVEGTSNPNLYWYRQAAGRGLQLLFYSVGIGQISSEVPQNLSASRPQDRQFILSSKKLLLSDSGFYLCAWSILAGSTDTQYFGPGTRLTVL.

There are a few counts of this clone. J is TRBJ2-3 and V is TRBV19; TRBD2 aligns across 7 bases. V shed 2 bases and J 5 bases; nucleotides not matched to a gene: 7. The CDR3 totals 15 residues. The germline V gene has CDR1 LNHDA and CDR2 SQIVND (reference sequence). CDR3 sequence: CASSIWGGTGDTQYF. The CDR3 bases are TGTGCCAGTAGTATATGGGGGGGGACCGGAGATACGCAGTATTTT. The full variable domain, in which reference TRBV19 and TRBJ2-3 provide the parts outside the CDR3, is DGGITQSPKYLFRKEGQNVTLSCEQNLNHDAMYWYRQDPGQGLRLIYYSQIVNDFQKGDIAEGYSVSREKKESFPLTVTSAQKNPTAFYLCASSIWGGTGDTQYFGPGTRLTVL.